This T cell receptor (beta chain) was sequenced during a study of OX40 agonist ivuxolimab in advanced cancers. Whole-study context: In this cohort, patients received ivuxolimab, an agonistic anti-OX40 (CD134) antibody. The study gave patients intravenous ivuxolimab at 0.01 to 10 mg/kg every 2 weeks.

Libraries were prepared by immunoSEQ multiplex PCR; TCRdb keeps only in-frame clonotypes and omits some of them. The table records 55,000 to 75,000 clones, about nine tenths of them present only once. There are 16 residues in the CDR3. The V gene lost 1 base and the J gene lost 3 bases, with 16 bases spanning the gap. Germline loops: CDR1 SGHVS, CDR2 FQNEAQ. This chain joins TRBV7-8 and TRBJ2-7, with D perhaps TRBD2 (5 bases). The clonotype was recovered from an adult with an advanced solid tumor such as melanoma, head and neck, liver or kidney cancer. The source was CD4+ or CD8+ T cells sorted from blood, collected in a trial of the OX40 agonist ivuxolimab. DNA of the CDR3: TGTGCCAGCAGCTTAGAACCGCAGCGGCCTCTCTACGAGCAGTACTTC. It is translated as CASSLEPQRPLYEQYF.